The TCR beta chain under discussion was sequenced for a study of spatial heterogeneity in lung cancer. Study results and caveats: Tracking of ubiquitous and regional nonsynonymous mutations by counts of ubiquitous and regional expanded TCRs, respectively, was seen. Counts of expanded intratumoral alpha and beta TCRs tracked tumor mutation counts.

TCRdb reprocessed the 5' RACE reads via MiXCR and lists one record per CDR3 protein. The sample lists roughly 9,000 distinct CDR3 sequences; over 6% were seen once. Time point meaning: sample taken at primary tumor resection. Samples came from 70 to 80 TRACERx patients with untreated early-stage lung cancer. Per the germline V gene, CDR1 is LGHDT and CDR2 is YNNKEL (reference sequence). Trimming took off 1 base at V and 5 bases at J, with 11 bases between the two ends. This CDR3 region has 14 residues. This clonotype was observed at least ten times. Its cognate antigen is unknown. This beta chain came through as a stray read in a library set up for alpha chains, and its size says little.

The rearrangement joins TRBV3-1 to TRBJ1-1; D remains ambiguous. The clonotype originates from a male donor with early-stage non-small cell lung cancer. The sequencing here drew on lung tumor tissue, taken at surgery. The CDR3 spells CASSQAGARTEAFF. The CDR3 DNA reads TGTGCCAGCAGCCAAGCTGGCGCAAGGACTGAAGCTTTCTTT.